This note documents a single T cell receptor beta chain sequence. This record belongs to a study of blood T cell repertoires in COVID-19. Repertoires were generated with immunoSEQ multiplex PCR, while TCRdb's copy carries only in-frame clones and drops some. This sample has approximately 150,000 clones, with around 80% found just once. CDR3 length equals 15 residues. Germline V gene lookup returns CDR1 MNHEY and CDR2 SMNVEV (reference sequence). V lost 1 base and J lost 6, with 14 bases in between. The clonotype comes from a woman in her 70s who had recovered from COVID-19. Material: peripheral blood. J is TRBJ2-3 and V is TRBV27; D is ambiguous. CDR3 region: CASSLYPRPGDTQYF. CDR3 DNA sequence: TGTGCCAGCAGTTTATACCCCCGACCCGGGGATACGCAGTATTTT.